These T cell receptor beta chains were read from a single sample in a study of T cell changes during pregnancy in multiple sclerosis. Sequencing was performed with immunoSEQ multiplex PCR; in TCRdb, only in-frame clones are kept and a portion is missing. Here the sample spans 90,000 to 150,000 clones, approximately 93% being singletons. The specimen was peripheral blood, collected before pregnancy. The receptors originated from a female donor with multiple sclerosis, enrolled in a pregnancy study. The CDR3 runs from the conserved cysteine through the conserved F or W. D genes are given only for firm matches. The listing skips clone size in some rows; elsewhere it reads once, few, many or a size class.

D	V	size	J	DNA	CDR3
-	TRBV2	-	TRBJ1-3	TGTGCCAGCAGGACAGCAACTGGAAACACCATATATTTT	CASRTATGNTIYF
TRBD1	TRBV6-1	-	TRBJ2-7	TGTGCCAGCGGGCGGGACAGGAGCTCCTACGAGCAGTACTTC	CASGRDRSSYEQYF
TRBD1	TRBV25-1	-	TRBJ1-2	TGTGCCAGCAGTGCAAGAGGGGGCTCCAATGGCTACACCTTC	CASSARGGSNGYTF
TRBD1	TRBV19	-	TRBJ1-2	TGTGCCAGTACTCGGACAGGGGATGGCTACACCTTC	CASTRTGDGYTF
TRBD1	TRBV7-6	-	TRBJ1-4	TGTGCCAGCAGCGAACTGGGGACAGGGACTGAAAAACTGTTTTTT	CASSELGTGTEKLFF
-	TRBV5-1	-	TRBJ2-1	TGCGCCAGCAGCTTCGTCGGGACCAGGGGAGTTTACAATGAGCAGTTCTTC	CASSFVGTRGVYNEQFF
-	TRBV18	-	TRBJ2-5	TGTGCCAGCTCACGAGGGTATGTGGGGTTCCAAGAGACCCAGTACTTC	CASSRGYVGFQETQYF
TRBD2	TRBV6-5	-	TRBJ2-7	TGTGCCAGCAGTCGCGCGGGGGGATACGAGCAGTACTTC	CASSRAGGYEQYF
-	TRBV21-1	-	TRBJ2-1	TGTGCCAGCAGCGCGGGACAGGGGCCCTACAATGAGCAGTTCTTC	CASSAGQGPYNEQFF
-	TRBV15	-	TRBJ2-1	TGTGCCACCAGCAGAGATCTATCCGGGTCTCTCTCCGTCAATGAGCAGTTCTTC	CATSRDLSGSLSVNEQFF
-	TRBV2	few	TRBJ1-2	TGTGCCAGCAGTGATCCTAAAGGGGGGGGTGGCTACACCTTC	CASSDPKGGGGYTF
TRBD1	TRBV27	-	TRBJ2-3	TGTGCCAGCAGTCTCCTGTTCCGCCCTAACAGGGGGCAAGGCACAGATACGCAGTATTTT	CASSLLFRPNRGQGTDTQYF
TRBD1	TRBV14	-	TRBJ2-5	TGTGCCAGCAGCCCCTGGACAGGGGGCGCCGAGACCCAGTACTTC	CASSPWTGGAETQYF
TRBD2	TRBV6-6	-	TRBJ2-4	TGTGCCAGCAGTCCACTAGCGGGGGACAAAAACATTCAGTACTTC	CASSPLAGDKNIQYF
-	TRBV6-5	-	TRBJ2-7	TGTGCCAGCACCACGGGGAATCGTGACGAGCAGTACTTC	CASTTGNRDEQYF
-	TRBV2	-	TRBJ1-6	TGTGCCAGCAGCCTTAATTCACCCCTCCACTTT	CASSLNSPLHF
-	TRBV6-5	-	TRBJ1-4	TGTGCCAGCAGTGAAAACAGATTGAATGAAAAACTGTTTTTT	CASSENRLNEKLFF
-	TRBV28	once	TRBJ2-5	TGTGCCAGCAGTTTGGTGGGGGAGGAGGAGACCCAGTACTTC	CASSLVGEEETQYF
-	TRBV29-1	-	TRBJ1-2	TGCAGCGTTGGGCTCGATAACTATGGCTACACCTTC	CSVGLDNYGYTF
-	TRBV19	few	TRBJ1-2	TGTGCAAGTCCCGGGACATCGGACTACACCTTC	CASPGTSDYTF
-	TRBV30	-	TRBJ2-3	TGTGCCTGGAGCAGGGGCGCAGGGGATACGCAGTATTTT	CAWSRGAGDTQYF
-	TRBV5-6	-	TRBJ1-1	TGTGCCAGCAGCCACACAACAAAGGCGGCTGAAGCTTTCTTT	CASSHTTKAAEAFF
TRBD2	TRBV6-7	-	TRBJ2-1	TGTGCCAGCAGTTACGTTAGAGGGACTAGCGGACAGATGGACAATGAGCAGTTCTTC	CASSYVRGTSGQMDNEQFF
TRBD1	TRBV29-1	-	TRBJ1-1	TGCAGCGCAAAGACAGGGGGGAACACTGAAGCTTTCTTT	CSAKTGGNTEAFF
TRBD1	TRBV15	-	TRBJ1-4	TGTGCCACCAGCAGAGATAGAGGACAGGGGTCTGAAAAACTGTTTTTT	CATSRDRGQGSEKLFF
-	TRBV7-5	-	TRBJ2-5	TGTGTCAGAAGCTTGACACCGAAGACCCAGTACTTC	CVRSLTPKTQYF
-	TRBV11-3	-	TRBJ2-1	TGTGCCAGCAGCTTAGTTTCCGGTGAGCAGTTCTTC	CASSLVSGEQFF
-	TRBV5-6	few	TRBJ2-7	TGTGCCAGCAGCTCCCGCTGGACAGCAGCCTACGAGCAGTACTTC	CASSSRWTAAYEQYF
TRBD1	TRBV27	-	TRBJ2-5	TGTGCCAGCACCCCTTTTCCGGGACAGGGCCCTAAAGAGACCCAGTACTTC	CASTPFPGQGPKETQYF
-	TRBV19	once	TRBJ2-5	TGTGCCAGTAGTATATCGGTGTCCCAAGAGACCCAGTACTTC	CASSISVSQETQYF
TRBD1	TRBV7-8	-	TRBJ2-2	TGTGCCAGCAGCTACCGACAGGGGGGCACCGGGGAGCTGTTTTTT	CASSYRQGGTGELFF
TRBD1	TRBV10-1	-	TRBJ1-3	TGCGCCAGCAGTCCGGACAGGGCAGGAAACACCATATATTTT	CASSPDRAGNTIYF
-	TRBV9	few	TRBJ1-6	TGTGCCGGAGGGACCAAAGATTCACCCCTCCACTTT	CAGGTKDSPLHF
-	TRBV19	-	TRBJ2-1	TGTGCCTCTCTGAACGGAGGCCACAATGAGCAGTTCTTC	CASLNGGHNEQFF
-	TRBV2	-	TRBJ2-2	TGTGCCAGCAGTGAATTAGGGAGTACCGGGGAGCTGTTTTTT	CASSELGSTGELFF
-	TRBV5-1	-	TRBJ1-2	TGCGCCAGCAGCTCAGGGGTCGATGGCTACACCTTC	CASSSGVDGYTF
-	TRBV28	-	TRBJ2-5	TGTGCCAGCAACCCCTCGCCGGGGTTGGGGAGTATCCAAGAGACCCAGTACTTC	CASNPSPGLGSIQETQYF
-	TRBV6-5	-	TRBJ2-7	TGTGCCAGCAGAAGCGCCCTCCTCGAGCAGTACTTC	CASRSALLEQYF
TRBD1	TRBV5-3	-	TRBJ1-5	TGTGCCAGAAGCTCGGACAGGGGTAATCAGCCCCAGCATTTT	CARSSDRGNQPQHF
TRBD2	TRBV11-1	-	TRBJ2-7	TGTGCCAGCAGCCCGCCCGGGCAGCGGGAGTACTACGAGCAGTACTTC	CASSPPGQREYYEQYF
-	TRBV20-1	-	TRBJ2-1	TGCAGTGCTAAGGGAGGTTTCTTC	CSAKGGFF
-	TRBV10-3	-	TRBJ1-6	TGTGCCATCAGTGAGAGGACAGAGACTAATTCACCCCTCCACTTT	CAISERTETNSPLHF
TRBD1	TRBV4-1	-	TRBJ1-1	TGCGCCAGCAGCCAAAATTGGGACAGGGGTAGGACTGAAGCTTTCTTT	CASSQNWDRGRTEAFF
TRBD2	TRBV2	-	TRBJ2-1	TGTGCCAGCAGTCGCCCTAGCGGGAGTATCAACAATGAGCAGTTCTTC	CASSRPSGSINNEQFF
TRBD1	TRBV6-5	-	TRBJ1-4	TGTGCCAGCAGCCCGGGACAGATTAATGAAAAACTGTTTTTT	CASSPGQINEKLFF
TRBD1	TRBV19	-	TRBJ1-1	TGTGCCAGTAGTAAAGGGACAGGGCAGGGGAACACTGAAGCTTTCTTT	CASSKGTGQGNTEAFF
-	TRBV5-6	-	TRBJ1-3	TGTGCCAGCAGCTATACTCCAGGTCGCCGGGGAAACACCATATATTTT	CASSYTPGRRGNTIYF
-	TRBV7-2	-	TRBJ2-5	TGTGCCAGCAGCTCACTCACAGGTTCGGAGACCCAGTACTTC	CASSSLTGSETQYF
TRBD2	TRBV6-1	-	TRBJ2-7	TGTGCCAGCAGTCTCAATAGCGGGGAGGACTACGAGCAGTACTTC	CASSLNSGEDYEQYF